A single T cell receptor beta chain is shown here with its context. The antigen this receptor binds is unknown. This may arise from a read error, as a much more abundant clone is one base away. This sample is drawn from a study of CD4 and CD8 cells across lung adenocarcinoma regions (dated by TCRdb to about 2018). The study in broad terms: The study compared tumor centers with tumor margins to examine intratumor heterogeneity of the T cell receptor repertoire.

Donors were patients with localized lung adenocarcinoma, a subtype of non-small cell lung cancer. These samples came from the centers of localized lung adenocarcinomas. For TCR repertoire analysis, CD8+ T cells from tumor tissue were profiled apart from CD4+ T cells. The CDR3 has 13 amino acids, counting the end cysteine and phenylalanine. Only the CDR3 portion is preserved as DNA: 39 bases, with reading frame beginning at the first base. As encoded in the germline V gene, CDR1 is SGHNT while CDR2 is YENEEA. The method was PCR. Sequencing relied on a HiSeq X Ten. TCRdb's own reprocessing of the public reads used fastp at Q25 and MiXCR and kept productive beta chains. For every CDR3 protein sequence, its rows merge into one entry that carries the most common genes and DNA. Within this sample are about 25,000 distinct CDR3 sequences, with 40% to 60% of them counted one time only. The biggest ten clones account for 48% of the sample.

The sample comprised CD8+ T cells from the center of a lung tumor. Read against the paper, the sample's cell subset or site label means: tumor center region. Recombination joined TRBV11-3 with TRBJ2-1, with no confident D gene call. This TCR derives from a male donor with lung adenocarcinoma. The CD4 and CD8 labels of this study may be unreliable. The DNA sequence is as follows: TGTGCCAGCAGCCAAGGACCTCAAGAGACCCGGTACTTC. Translated, it reads CASSQGPQETRYF.